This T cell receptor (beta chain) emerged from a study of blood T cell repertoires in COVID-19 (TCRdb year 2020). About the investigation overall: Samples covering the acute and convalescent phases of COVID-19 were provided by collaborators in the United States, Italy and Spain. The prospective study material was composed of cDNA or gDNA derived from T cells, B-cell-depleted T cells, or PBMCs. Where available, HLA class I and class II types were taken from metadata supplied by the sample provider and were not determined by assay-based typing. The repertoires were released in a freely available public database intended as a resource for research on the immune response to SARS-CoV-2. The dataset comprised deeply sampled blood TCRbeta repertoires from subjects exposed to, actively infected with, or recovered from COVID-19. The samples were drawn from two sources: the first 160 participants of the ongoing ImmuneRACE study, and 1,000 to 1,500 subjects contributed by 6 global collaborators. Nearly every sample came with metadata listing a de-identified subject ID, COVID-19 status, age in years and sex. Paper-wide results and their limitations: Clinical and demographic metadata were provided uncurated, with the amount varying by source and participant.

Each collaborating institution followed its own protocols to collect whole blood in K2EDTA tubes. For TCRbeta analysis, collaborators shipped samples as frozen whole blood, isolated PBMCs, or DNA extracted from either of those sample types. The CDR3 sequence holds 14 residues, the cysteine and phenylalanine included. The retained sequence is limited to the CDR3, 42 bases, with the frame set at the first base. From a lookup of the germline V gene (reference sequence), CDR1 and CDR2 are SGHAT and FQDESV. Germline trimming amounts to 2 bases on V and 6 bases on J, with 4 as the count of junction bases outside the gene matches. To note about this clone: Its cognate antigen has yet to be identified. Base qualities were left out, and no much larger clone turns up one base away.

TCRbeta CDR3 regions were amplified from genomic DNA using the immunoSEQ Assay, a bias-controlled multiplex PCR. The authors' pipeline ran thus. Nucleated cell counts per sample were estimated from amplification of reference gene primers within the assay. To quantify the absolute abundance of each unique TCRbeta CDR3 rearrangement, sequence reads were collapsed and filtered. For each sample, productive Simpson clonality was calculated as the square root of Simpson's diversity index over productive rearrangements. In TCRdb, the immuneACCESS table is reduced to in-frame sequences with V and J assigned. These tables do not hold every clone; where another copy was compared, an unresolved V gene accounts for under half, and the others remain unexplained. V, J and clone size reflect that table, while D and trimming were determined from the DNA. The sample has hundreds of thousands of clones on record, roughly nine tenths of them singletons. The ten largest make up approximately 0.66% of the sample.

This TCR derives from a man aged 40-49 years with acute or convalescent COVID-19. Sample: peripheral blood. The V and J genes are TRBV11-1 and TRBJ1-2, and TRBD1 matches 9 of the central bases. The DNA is TGTGCCAGCAGCTTAACCCGACAGGGGGATGGCTACACCTTC. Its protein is CASSLTRQGDGYTF.